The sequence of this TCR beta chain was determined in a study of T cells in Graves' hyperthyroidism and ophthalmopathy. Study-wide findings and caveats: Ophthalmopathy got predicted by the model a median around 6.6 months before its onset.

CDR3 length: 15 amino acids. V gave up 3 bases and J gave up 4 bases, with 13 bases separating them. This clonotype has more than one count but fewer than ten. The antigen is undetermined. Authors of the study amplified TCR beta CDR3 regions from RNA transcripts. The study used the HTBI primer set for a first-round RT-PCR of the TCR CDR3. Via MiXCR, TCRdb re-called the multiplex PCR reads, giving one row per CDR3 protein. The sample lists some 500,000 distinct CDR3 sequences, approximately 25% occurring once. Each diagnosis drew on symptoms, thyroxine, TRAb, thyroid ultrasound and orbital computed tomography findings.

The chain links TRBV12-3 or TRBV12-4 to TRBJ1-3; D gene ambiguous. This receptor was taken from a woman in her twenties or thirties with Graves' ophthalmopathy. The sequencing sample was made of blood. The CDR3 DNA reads TGTGCCAGCAGTTTGCAGGTTGGGTCCGGAAACACCATATATTTT. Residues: CASSLQVGSGNTIYF.